This TCR beta chain is drawn from a study of PD-1 blockade in classical Hodgkin lymphoma (dated by TCRdb to 2018 to 2021). The study in broad terms: Nivolumab dosing was 3 mg/kg intravenously every 2 weeks, continuing until either disease progression or unacceptable toxicity. The study used TCR beta sequencing and CyTOF to define a peripheral blood immune signature of response to PD-1 blockade in classical Hodgkin lymphoma.

What the time point label conveys for this sample: cycle 2 day 1 (C2D1) of nivolumab. All trial patients had relapsed after autologous stem cell transplantation, with cohorts A, B and C differing in prior brentuximab vedotin exposure. The trial cohort included 50 to 60 patients with relapsed/refractory classical Hodgkin lymphoma, and each patient had a best overall response of complete response, partial response or progressive disease. In the multi-cohort phase II CheckMate 205 trial, trial patients received single-agent nivolumab. An independent review committee assessed best overall response by applying the 2007 International Working Group response criteria. PBMCs from the trial were collected at three points: immediately before nivolumab initiation (C1D1), and during therapy at cycle 2 day 1 and cycle 4 day 1. Peripheral blood was collected in 8 mL Vacutainer Cell Preparation Tubes, from which PBMCs were isolated by centrifugation and then cryopreserved.

Study-wide findings and limitations: The study covered only a single clinical trial cohort, and the causes of the repertoire differences, possibly disease activity or prior therapy, were still not defined. Newly diagnosed patients were reported to have lower baseline TCR diversity than healthy donors, and relapsed/refractory patients were reported to have lower baseline TCR diversity still. Trial patients achieving complete response had baseline diversity similar to newly diagnosed patients, whereas partial responders and progressors had significantly lower diversity. Lower diversity was seen in patients whose nivolumab began less than 1 year after ASCT, and these patients were left out of later analyses so that immune reconstitution would not confound the results. A significant rise by C4D1 was seen in CD4+ but not CD8+ TCR diversity (p=0.0027 vs p=0.16), with the rise being most apparent in complete responders (p=0.02).

For CDR1 and CDR2, the germline V gene (reference sequence) lists SSHAT and FNYEAQ. Its CDR3 holds 12 amino acids, cysteine through phenylalanine. Here the CDR3 DNA is all that survives: 36 bases in frame from base 1. The Qiagen DNeasy kit was used to extract genomic DNA both from unsorted PBMCs and from the negatively selected CD4+ and CD8+ fractions. Amplification of TCR beta CDR3 regions was done by immunoSEQ multiplex PCR with primers that anneal to V and J segments. Amplification bias was minimized using a synthetic immune receptor repertoire, and residual bias was removed computationally after sequencing. Per the original workflow: Repertoire diversity was quantified as the Shannon entropy index using custom Python scripts. The unsorted, CD4+ and CD8+ repertoires were each analyzed separately, with the exception of combined analyses, where CD4+ and CD8+ sequences were merged in silico. A clone counted as expanded when the clone's frequency after treatment rose at least 2-fold relative to C1D1, and clones undetected at baseline were given a pseudocount of 0.5. Singleton clones were defined as clones with 0 or 1 copy at C1D1, and non-singleton clones were defined as clones with 2 or more copies. Clones expanded in unsorted samples were labelled as CD4+, CD8+ or unknown by matching protein sequences in sorted samples from the same patient. Wilcoxon tests were applied to paired samples to test diversity changes from C1D1 to C4D1. TCRdb limited this immuneACCESS table to in-frame rearrangements with V and J called. A share of clones is missing; checked studies link under half to unresolved V genes, and the rest is unexplained. V and J calls and clone size are those listed in that table; D and trimming were worked out from the DNA. The sample has about 110,000 clones on record, 89% of them singletons. Nearly 20% of the sample is in the top ten clones.

As to this clone: The antigen it recognizes is unknown. Sequence at one end of the junction differs from germline and may be a read error.

The starting material was peripheral blood mononuclear cells (PBMCs), obtained before the second cycle of nivolumab. The receptor chain draws on TRBV7-7 and TRBJ2-7; the D gene cannot be resolved reliably. This clonotype was sampled from a human donor with classical Hodgkin lymphoma. The bases read TGTGCTAGCAGTCACGACTCTGGAGAGCAGTACTTC. Translation gives CASSHDSGEQYF. With all but the CDR3 taken from the reference TRBV7-7 and TRBJ2-7 genes, the full variable domain is: GAGVSQSPRYKVTKRGQDVTLRCDPISSHATLYWYQQALGQGPEFLTYFNYEAQPDKSGLPSDRFSAERPEGSISTLTIQRTEQRDSAMYRCASSHDSGEQYFGPGTRLTVT.